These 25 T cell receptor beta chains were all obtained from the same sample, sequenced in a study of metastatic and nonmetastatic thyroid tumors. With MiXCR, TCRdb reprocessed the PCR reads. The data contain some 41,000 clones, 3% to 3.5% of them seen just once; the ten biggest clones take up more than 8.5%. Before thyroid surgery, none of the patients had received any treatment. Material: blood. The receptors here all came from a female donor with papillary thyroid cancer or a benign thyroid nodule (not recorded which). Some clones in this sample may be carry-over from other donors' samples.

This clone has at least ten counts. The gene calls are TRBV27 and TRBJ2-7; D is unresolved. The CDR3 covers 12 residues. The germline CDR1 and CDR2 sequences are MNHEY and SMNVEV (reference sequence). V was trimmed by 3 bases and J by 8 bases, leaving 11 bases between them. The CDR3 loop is CASSLAGEKQYF. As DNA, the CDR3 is TGTGCCAGCAGTTTGGCTGGAGAGAAGCAGTACTTC.

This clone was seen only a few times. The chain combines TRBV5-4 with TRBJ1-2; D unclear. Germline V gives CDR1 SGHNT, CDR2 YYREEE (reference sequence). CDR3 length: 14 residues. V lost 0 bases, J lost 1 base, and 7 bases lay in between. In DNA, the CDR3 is TGTGCCAGCAGCTTGGGAGGGAATAACTATGGCTACACCTTC. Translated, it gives CASSLGGNNYGYTF.

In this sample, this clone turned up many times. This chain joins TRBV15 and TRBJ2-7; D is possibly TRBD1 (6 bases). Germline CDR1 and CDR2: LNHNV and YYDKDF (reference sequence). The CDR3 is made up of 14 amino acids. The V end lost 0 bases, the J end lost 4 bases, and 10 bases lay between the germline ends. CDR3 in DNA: TGTGCCACCAGCAGAGACAGGGGAGATTACGAGCAGTACTTC. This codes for CATSRDRGDYEQYF.

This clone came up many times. CDR3 in DNA: TGTGCCAGTAGGGACAGGGGAACCTACGAGCAGTACTTC. This gives the protein CASRDRGTYEQYF. The genes are TRBV19 and TRBJ2-7; 9 nucleotides align to TRBD1. Germline V gene lookup returns CDR1 LNHDA and CDR2 SQIVND (reference sequence). J lost 2 bases, V lost 6 bases, and 2 bases had no gene match. The CDR3 has 13 amino acids.

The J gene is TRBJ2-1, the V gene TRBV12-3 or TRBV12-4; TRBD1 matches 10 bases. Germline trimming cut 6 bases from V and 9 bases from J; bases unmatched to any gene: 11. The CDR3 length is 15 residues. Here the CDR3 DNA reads TGTGCCAGCAGCTACCGACAGGGGGCGCGAGGTGAGCAGTTCTTC. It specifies CASSYRQGARGEQFF.

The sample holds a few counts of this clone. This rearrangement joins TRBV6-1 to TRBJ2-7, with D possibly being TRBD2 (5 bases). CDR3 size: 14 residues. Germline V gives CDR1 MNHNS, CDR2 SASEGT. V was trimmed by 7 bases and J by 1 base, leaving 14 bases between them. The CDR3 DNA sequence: TGTGCCAGCAACGAGAATCCGGGGTCCTACGAGCAGTACTTC. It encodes CASNENPGSYEQYF.

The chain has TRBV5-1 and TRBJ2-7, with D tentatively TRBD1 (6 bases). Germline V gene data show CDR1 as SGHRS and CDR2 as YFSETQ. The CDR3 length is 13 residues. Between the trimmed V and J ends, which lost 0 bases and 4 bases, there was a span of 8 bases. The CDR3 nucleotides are TGCGCCAGCAGCTTGGGGGGGCGATACGAGCAGTACTTC. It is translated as CASSLGGRYEQYF.

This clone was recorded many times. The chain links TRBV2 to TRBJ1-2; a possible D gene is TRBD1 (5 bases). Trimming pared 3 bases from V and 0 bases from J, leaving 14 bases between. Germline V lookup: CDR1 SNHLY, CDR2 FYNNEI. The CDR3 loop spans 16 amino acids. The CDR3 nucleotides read TGTGCCAGCAGTGAGGGTCAGGCAGGGACTAACTATGGCTACACCTTC. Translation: CASSEGQAGTNYGYTF.

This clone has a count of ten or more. The CDR3 here is CASSGTSGINEQFF. CDR3 sequence (DNA): TGTGCCAGCAGTGGGACTAGCGGGATTAATGAGCAGTTCTTC. The chain has TRBV2 and TRBJ2-1; TRBD2 agrees at 12 bases. CDR3 length: 14 amino acids. Germline V gives CDR1 SNHLY, CDR2 FYNNEI. V was clipped by 4 bases and J by 7 bases; unmatched bases: 2. Full variable domain (missing parts from reference TRBV2 and TRBJ2-1): EPEVTQTPSHQVTQMGQEVILRCVPISNHLYFYWYRQILGQKVEFLVSFYNNEISEKSEIFDDQFSVERPDGSNFTLKIRSTKLEDSAMYFCASSGTSGINEQFFGPGTRLTVL.

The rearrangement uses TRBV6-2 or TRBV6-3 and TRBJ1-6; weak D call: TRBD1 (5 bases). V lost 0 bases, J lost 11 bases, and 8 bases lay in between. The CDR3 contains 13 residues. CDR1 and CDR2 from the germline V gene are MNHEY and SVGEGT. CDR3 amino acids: CASSYSVRAPLHF. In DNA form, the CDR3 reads TGTGCCAGCAGTTACTCGGTCAGGGCACCCCTCCACTTT.

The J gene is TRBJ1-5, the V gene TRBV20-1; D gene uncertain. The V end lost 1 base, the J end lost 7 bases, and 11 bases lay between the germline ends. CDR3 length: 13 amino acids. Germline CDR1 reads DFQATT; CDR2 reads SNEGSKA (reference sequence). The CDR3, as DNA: TGCAGTGCTAGAGTCGGAAGATCCCAGCCCCAGCATTTT. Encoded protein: CSARVGRSQPQHF.

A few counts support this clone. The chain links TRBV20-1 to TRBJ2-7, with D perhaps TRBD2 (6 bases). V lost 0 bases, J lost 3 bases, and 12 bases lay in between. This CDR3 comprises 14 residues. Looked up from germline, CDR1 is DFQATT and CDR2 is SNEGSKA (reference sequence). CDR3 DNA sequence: TGCAGTGCTAGAGACCTCAGGGAGGACTACGAGCAGTACTTC. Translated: CSARDLREDYEQYF.

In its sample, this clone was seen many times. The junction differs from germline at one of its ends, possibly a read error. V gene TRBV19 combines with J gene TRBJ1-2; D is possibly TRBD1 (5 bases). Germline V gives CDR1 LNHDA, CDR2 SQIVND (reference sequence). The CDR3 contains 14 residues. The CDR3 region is CASSIDTPGHDYTF. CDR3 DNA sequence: TGTGCCAGCAGTATAGATACTCCAGGGCATGACTACACCTTC.

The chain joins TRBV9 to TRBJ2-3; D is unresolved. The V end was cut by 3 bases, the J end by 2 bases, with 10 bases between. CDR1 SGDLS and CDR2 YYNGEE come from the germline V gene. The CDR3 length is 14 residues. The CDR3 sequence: CASSGLQDTDTQYF. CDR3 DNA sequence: TGTGCCAGCAGCGGGCTACAAGACACAGATACGCAGTATTTT.

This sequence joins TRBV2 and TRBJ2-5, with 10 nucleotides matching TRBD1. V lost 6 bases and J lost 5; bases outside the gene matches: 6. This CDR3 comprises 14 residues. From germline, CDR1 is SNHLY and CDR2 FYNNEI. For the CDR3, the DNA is TGTGCCAGCAGGAAGACAGGGGGCGTCGAGACCCAGTACTTC. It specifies CASRKTGGVETQYF.

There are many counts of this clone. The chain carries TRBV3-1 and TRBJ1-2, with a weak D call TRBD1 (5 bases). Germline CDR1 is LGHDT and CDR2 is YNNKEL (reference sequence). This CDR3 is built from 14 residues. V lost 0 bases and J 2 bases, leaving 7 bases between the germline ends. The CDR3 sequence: CASSQEGANYGYTF. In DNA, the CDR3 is TGTGCCAGCAGCCAAGAAGGGGCCAACTATGGCTACACCTTC.

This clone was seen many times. The CDR3 loop reads CASSAGQSYNEQFF. Written as DNA, the CDR3 is TGTGCCAGCAGCGCAGGACAGTCCTACAATGAGCAGTTCTTC. The chain carries TRBV7-3 and TRBJ2-1, with D possibly TRBD1 on 6 matching bases. V lost 5 bases to trimming and J lost 1 base, with 9 bases between them. Germline CDR1 is SGHTA and CDR2 is FQGTGA. The CDR3 has 14 residues.

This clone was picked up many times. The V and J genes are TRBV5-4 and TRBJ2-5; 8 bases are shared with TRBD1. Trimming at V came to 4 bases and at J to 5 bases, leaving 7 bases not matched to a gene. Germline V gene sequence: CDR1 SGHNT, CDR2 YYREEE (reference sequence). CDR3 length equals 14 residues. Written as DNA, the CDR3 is TGTGCCAGCAGCCAGAAGGACAGGGAGGAGACCCAGTACTTC. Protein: CASSQKDREETQYF.

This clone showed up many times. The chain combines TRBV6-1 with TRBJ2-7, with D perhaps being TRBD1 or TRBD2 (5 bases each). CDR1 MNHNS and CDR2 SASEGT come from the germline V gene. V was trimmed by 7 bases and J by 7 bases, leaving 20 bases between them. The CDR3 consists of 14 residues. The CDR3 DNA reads TGTGCCAGCACGGTGATTTCAGGGACCGGAGAGCAGTACTTC. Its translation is CASTVISGTGEQYF.

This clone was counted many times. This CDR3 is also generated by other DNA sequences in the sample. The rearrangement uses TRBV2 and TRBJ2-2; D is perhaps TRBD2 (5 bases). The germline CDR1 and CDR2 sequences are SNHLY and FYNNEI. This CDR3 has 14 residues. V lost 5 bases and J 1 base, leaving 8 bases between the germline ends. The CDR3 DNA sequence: TGTGCCAGCAGTCCCGGACTGAACACCGGGGAGCTGTTTTTT. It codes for CASSPGLNTGELFF.

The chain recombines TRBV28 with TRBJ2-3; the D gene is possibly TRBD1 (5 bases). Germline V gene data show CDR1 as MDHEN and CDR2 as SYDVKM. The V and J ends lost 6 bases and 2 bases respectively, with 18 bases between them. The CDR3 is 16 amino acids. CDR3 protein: CASRTTGVTDTDTQYF. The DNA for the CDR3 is TGTGCCAGCAGGACAACAGGCGTTACAGACACAGATACGCAGTATTTT.

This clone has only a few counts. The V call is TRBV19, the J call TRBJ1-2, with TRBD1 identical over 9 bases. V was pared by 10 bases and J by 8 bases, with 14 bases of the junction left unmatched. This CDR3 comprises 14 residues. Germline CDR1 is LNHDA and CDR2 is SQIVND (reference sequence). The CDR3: CATTPGQGASGYTF. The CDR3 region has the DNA TGTGCCACGACCCCGGGACAGGGTGCTTCCGGCTACACCTTC. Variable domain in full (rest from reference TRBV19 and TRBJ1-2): DGGITQSPKYLFRKEGQNVTLSCEQNLNHDAMYWYRQDPGQGLRLIYYSQIVNDFQKGDIAEGYSVSREKKESFPLTVTSAQKNPTAFYLCATTPGQGASGYTFGSGTRLTVV.

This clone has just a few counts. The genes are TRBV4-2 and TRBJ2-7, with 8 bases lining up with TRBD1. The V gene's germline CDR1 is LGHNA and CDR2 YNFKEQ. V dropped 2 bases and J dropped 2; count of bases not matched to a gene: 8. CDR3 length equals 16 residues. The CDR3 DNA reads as TGTGCCAGCAGCCAATTGGGGACAGGTTGGACCTACGAGCAGTACTTC. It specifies CASSQLGTGWTYEQYF.

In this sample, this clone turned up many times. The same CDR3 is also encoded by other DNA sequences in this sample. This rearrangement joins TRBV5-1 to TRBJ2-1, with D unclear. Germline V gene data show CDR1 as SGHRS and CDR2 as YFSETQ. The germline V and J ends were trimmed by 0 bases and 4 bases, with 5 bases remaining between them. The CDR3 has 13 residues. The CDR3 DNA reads TGCGCCAGCAGCTTGGGGAGTTACAATGAGCAGTTCTTC. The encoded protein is CASSLGSYNEQFF.

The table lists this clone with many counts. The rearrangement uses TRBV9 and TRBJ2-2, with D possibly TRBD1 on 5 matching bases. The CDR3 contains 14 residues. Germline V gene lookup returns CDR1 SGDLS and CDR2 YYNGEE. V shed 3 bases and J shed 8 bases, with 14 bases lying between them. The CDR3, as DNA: TGTGCCAGCAGCGCAATTGGGGCTATGGGGGAGCTGTTTTTT. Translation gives CASSAIGAMGELFF.